The clone carrying this T cell receptor (beta chain) appeared a single time. This record comes from a study of technical replicates of blood from a few donors. Libraries were prepared by immunoSEQ multiplex PCR; TCRdb keeps only in-frame clonotypes and omits some of them. The sample shows around 13,000 clones, 84% of them seen only once. The CDR3 has 14 amino acids. Germline loops: CDR1 MNHEY, CDR2 SVGAGI. After removal of 2 bases from V and 10 bases from J, the junction contained 0 bases not matched to a gene. The material sequenced was PBMCs. The rearrangement uses TRBV6-5 and TRBJ2-1, with 15 nucleotides matching TRBD2. The receptor was isolated from a human donor in good health. The CDR3 here is CASSYGTSGREQFF. The CDR3 DNA sequence: TGTGCCAGCAGTTACGGGACTAGCGGGAGGGAGCAGTTCTTC.